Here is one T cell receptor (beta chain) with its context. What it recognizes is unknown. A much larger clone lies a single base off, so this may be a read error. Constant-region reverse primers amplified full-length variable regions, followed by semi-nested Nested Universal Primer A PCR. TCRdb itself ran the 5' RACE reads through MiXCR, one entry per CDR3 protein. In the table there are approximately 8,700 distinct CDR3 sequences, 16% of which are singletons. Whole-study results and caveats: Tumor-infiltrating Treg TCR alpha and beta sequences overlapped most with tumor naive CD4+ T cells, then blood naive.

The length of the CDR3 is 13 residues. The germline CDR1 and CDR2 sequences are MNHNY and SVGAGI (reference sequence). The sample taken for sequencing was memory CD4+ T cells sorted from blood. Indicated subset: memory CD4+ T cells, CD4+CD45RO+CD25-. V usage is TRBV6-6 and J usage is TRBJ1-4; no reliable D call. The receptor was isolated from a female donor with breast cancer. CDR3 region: CASSRASNERLFF. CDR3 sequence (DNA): TGTGCCAGCAGCCGCGCCAGCAATGAAAGACTGTTTTTT.